This TCR beta chain was captured in a study of shared clonotypes between healthy human individuals. For the study at large: The donor group consisted of two women and three men, aged 18 to 49. Findings and caveats of the study: Generally, estimated richness proved larger in naive subsets than it did in memory subsets.

Trimming removed 0 bases from V and 3 bases from J, with 30 bases in between. This CDR3 spans 21 amino acids. Germline CDR1 reads SGDLS; CDR2 reads YYNGEE. About this clone: As yet, its antigen is unknown.

TCRdb's table, derived via immunoSEQ multiplex PCR, lists solely in-frame clones and lacks some. Found here are roughly 1,500,000 clones, about 98.5% of them singletons; the top ten hold approximately 0.4%. The V gene is TRBV9, the J gene TRBJ1-1, with D possibly TRBD1 on 5 matching bases. The sample comprised naive CD4+ T cells sorted from blood. This sample's subset: CD45RA+ positively selected. The TCR originated in a man aged 30 to 45 in good health. The DNA of the CDR3 is TGTGCCAGCAGCGTAGAACGTGTACCAACAACCCAGGACACGGGGGACACTGAAGCTTTCTTT. It yields the protein CASSVERVPTTQDTGDTEAFF. The whole variable domain, remainder taken from reference TRBV9 and TRBJ1-1, is DSGVTQTPKHLITATGQRVTLRCSPRSGDLSVYWYQQSLDQGLQFLIQYYNGEERAKGNILERFSAQQFPDLHSELNLSSLELGDSALYFCASSVERVPTTQDTGDTEAFFGQGTRLTVV.